This T cell receptor (beta chain) was profiled in a study of response to subunit inactivated influenza vaccine. General study results and limits: The study's authors posited that every seasonal influenza vaccination enlists few new T cells.

The CDR3 extends over 16 amino acids. Deletions cut 3 bases from V and 4 bases from J, with 20 bases between. CDR1 and CDR2 from the germline V gene are SGHDT and YYEEEE. TCRdb analysed the RT-PCR reads with MiXCR anew, one entry per CDR3 protein. The profile shows 500,000 to 600,000 distinct CDR3 sequences, roughly 10% of them singletons. This clonotype was detected a few times. The antigen remains unidentified. The sequenced sample was PBMCs from blood, obtained on the day of vaccination. The TCR was taken from a man aged 50-60 years who received an inactivated influenza vaccine. The genes are TRBV5-6 and TRBJ2-7, with D tentatively TRBD1 or TRBD2 (5 bases each). The CDR3 DNA follows: TGTGCCAGCAGCTCGGATCTGGGGGTGTTAGGATACGAGCAGTACTTC. This gives the protein CASSSDLGVLGYEQYF.